This T cell receptor (beta chain) is drawn from a study of blood T cell repertoires in COVID-19. In the study overall: The samples span acute and convalescent COVID-19 from the United States, Italy and Spain. Nucleic acid was either cDNA or gDNA, and it came from T cells, B-cell-depleted T cells, or PBMCs.

V gave up 3 bases and J gave up 4 bases, with 9 bases separating them. The CDR3 is 13 residues long. Libraries were prepared by immunoSEQ multiplex PCR; TCRdb keeps only in-frame clonotypes and omits some of them. The table has approximately 200,000 clones, approximately 79% seen once. This clone is a singleton in its sample. The chain employs TRBV12-3 or TRBV12-4 and TRBJ1-1; weak D call: TRBD1 (6 bases). The TCR was taken from a human donor in a cohort sampled during active COVID-19. Material: peripheral blood. CDR3 amino acids: CASSLGGATEAFF. DNA of the CDR3: TGTGCCAGCAGTTTGGGGGGGGCCACTGAAGCTTTCTTT.